This T cell receptor beta chain was recovered during a study of blood T cell repertoires in COVID-19. In the study overall: Samples taken during acute and convalescent COVID-19 were collected in the United States, Italy and Spain. T cells, B-cell-depleted T cells, or PBMCs provided the cDNA or gDNA that served as material.

The CDR3 is made up of 14 amino acids. V lost 3 bases and J lost 2, with 10 bases in between. CDR1 is MGHRA and CDR2 is YSYEKL in the germline V gene. In the authors' workflow: Reference gene primer amplification gave estimated nucleated cell counts. Data came from immunoSEQ multiplex PCR; TCRdb stores just in-frame clones and leaves some out. The V and J calls and clone size come from that table; D and trimming were worked out from the DNA. The sample includes about 98,000 clones, nearly 90% seen only once; the top ten take 4% to 5.5%. V and J are TRBV4-1 and TRBJ2-5; D possibly corresponds to TRBD2 (6 bases). This TCR came from a man in his 70s with acute or convalescent COVID-19. The material sequenced was peripheral blood. CDR3 DNA: TGCGCCAGCAGCCAGTCCGGGACTCAAGAGACCCAGTACTTC. Translating gives CASSQSGTQETQYF.